The rows below give T cell receptor beta chains drawn from one sample of a study of T cells in Graves' hyperthyroidism and ophthalmopathy. TCRdb reprocessed the multiplex PCR reads via MiXCR and lists one record per CDR3 protein. Counted here are about 290,000 distinct CDR3 sequences, about 15% occurring once; the ten biggest clones make up under 35%. Specimen: blood. The receptor set was obtained from a woman aged 45-60 years with Graves' hyperthyroidism that later progressed to Graves' ophthalmopathy. Both conserved end residues are part of each CDR3. D genes are given only for firm matches. Where a row states a size, it is once, few, many or the class of an expanded clone; other rows omit it.

V gene: TRBV5-1; J gene: TRBJ2-3; D gene: NA; clone size: many; CDR3 DNA: TGCGCCAGCAGCTCTACAGGGCCACCTAGCACAGATACGCAGTATTTT; CDR3 protein: CASSSTGPPSTDTQYF
V gene: TRBV5-6; J gene: TRBJ2-4; D gene: NA; clone size: few; CDR3 DNA: TGTGCCAGCAGCGTGCTAGCGTTAGCCAAAAACATTCAGTACTTC; CDR3 protein: CASSVLALAKNIQYF
V gene: TRBV5-1; J gene: TRBJ2-7; D gene: NA; clone size: many; CDR3 DNA: TGCGCCAGCAGCTTTCAAAGCTCCTACGAGCAGTACTTC; CDR3 protein: CASSFQSSYEQYF
V gene: TRBV6-5; J gene: TRBJ2-7; D gene: TRBD2; clone size: few; CDR3 DNA: TGTGCCAGCAGTTACTCACGGACTAGCGGCTACGAGCAGTACTTC; CDR3 protein: CASSYSRTSGYEQYF
V gene: TRBV15; J gene: TRBJ1-2; D gene: TRBD1; clone size: many; CDR3 DNA: TGTGCCACCAGCAGTCGGGACAGCCTTTTCTATGGCTACACCTTC; CDR3 protein: CATSSRDSLFYGYTF
V gene: TRBV20-1; J gene: TRBJ2-7; D gene: TRBD2; clone size: many; CDR3 DNA: TGCAGTGCTCTTATAGCGGGAGGTAGCTACCACGAGCAGTACTTC; CDR3 protein: CSALIAGGSYHEQYF
V gene: TRBV28; J gene: TRBJ2-7; D gene: TRBD1; clone size: many; CDR3 DNA: TGTGCCATCGAGGACAGGGCTTCCTACGAGCAGTACTTC; CDR3 protein: CAIEDRASYEQYF
V gene: TRBV6-1; J gene: TRBJ1-2; D gene: NA; clone size: few; CDR3 DNA: TGTGCCAGCAGAAGACAGGAGTCGAATCACGGCTACACCTTC; CDR3 protein: CASRRQESNHGYTF
V gene: TRBV6-1; J gene: TRBJ2-7; D gene: TRBD1; clone size: many; CDR3 DNA: TGTGCCAGCAGTTCGGGGACAGGGGGACGTACCGAGCAGTACTTC; CDR3 protein: CASSSGTGGRTEQYF
V gene: TRBV9; J gene: TRBJ2-2; D gene: TRBD2; clone size: NA; CDR3 DNA: TGTGCCAGCAGCGTAGCGCTAGCGGAGGCTAACACCGGGGAGCTGTTTTTT; CDR3 protein: CASSVALAEANTGELFF
V gene: TRBV2; J gene: TRBJ2-7; D gene: NA; clone size: many; CDR3 DNA: TGTGCCAGCAGTGAGGAGCGGGCCTCCACCTACGAGCAGTACTTC; CDR3 protein: CASSEERASTYEQYF
V gene: TRBV12-3/TRBV12-4; J gene: TRBJ2-7; D gene: TRBD2; clone size: NA; CDR3 DNA: TGTGCCAGCAGTTTATTTCCTAGCGGTAGTTACGAGCAGTACTTC; CDR3 protein: CASSLFPSGSYEQYF
V gene: TRBV20-1; J gene: TRBJ2-5; D gene: TRBD1; clone size: many; CDR3 DNA: TGCAGTGCTCCACAGGGGTCCCAAGAGACCCAGTACTTC; CDR3 protein: CSAPQGSQETQYF
V gene: TRBV28; J gene: TRBJ2-4; D gene: TRBD1; clone size: many; CDR3 DNA: TGTGCCAGTGGGGGACAGGCAATTACGGGGTACAAAAACATTCAGTACTTC; CDR3 protein: CASGGQAITGYKNIQYF
V gene: TRBV18; J gene: TRBJ1-2; D gene: NA; clone size: once; CDR3 DNA: TGTGCCAGCTCATCCAGGAGGGGCCTCAACTATGGCTACACCTTC; CDR3 protein: CASSSRRGLNYGYTF
V gene: TRBV12-3/TRBV12-4; J gene: TRBJ2-3; D gene: TRBD2; clone size: many; CDR3 DNA: TGTGCCAGCAGTTCTAGGGGACTAGCGGGAGGACCACTTACAGATACGCAGTATTTT; CDR3 protein: CASSSRGLAGGPLTDTQYF
V gene: TRBV12-3/TRBV12-4; J gene: TRBJ2-1; D gene: NA; clone size: many; CDR3 DNA: TGTGCCAGCAGCCGAGACAGTAGCAATGAGCAGTTCTTC; CDR3 protein: CASSRDSSNEQFF
V gene: TRBV20-1; J gene: TRBJ2-4; D gene: NA; clone size: many; CDR3 DNA: TGCAGTGCTAGAGAGCCGAGGATGAGCATTCAGTACTTC; CDR3 protein: CSAREPRMSIQYF
V gene: TRBV6-2/TRBV6-3; J gene: TRBJ2-1; D gene: TRBD2; clone size: NA; CDR3 DNA: TGTGCCAGCAGGTCCGGGACTAGCGGCAATGAGCAGTTCTTC; CDR3 protein: CASRSGTSGNEQFF
V gene: TRBV3-1; J gene: TRBJ2-1; D gene: NA; clone size: few; CDR3 DNA: TGTGCCAGCCAAAGCGGTGATCTATCCTACAATGAGCAGTTCTTC; CDR3 protein: CASQSGDLSYNEQFF
V gene: TRBV5-1; J gene: TRBJ2-1; D gene: TRBD2; clone size: many; CDR3 DNA: TGCGCCAGCAGCTTGGCCCCTAGCGGGACCATCCCACAAGAGGAGCAGTTCTTC; CDR3 protein: CASSLAPSGTIPQEEQFF
V gene: TRBV12-3/TRBV12-4; J gene: TRBJ2-1; D gene: TRBD2; clone size: many; CDR3 DNA: TGTGCCAGCTCCAATGGCACTCGGACTAGCGGGAAATCGAATGAGCAGTTCTTC; CDR3 protein: CASSNGTRTSGKSNEQFF
V gene: TRBV27; J gene: TRBJ1-5; D gene: TRBD1; clone size: many; CDR3 DNA: TGTGCCAGCACCCACACCCGGGACAGGCGACCTAATCAGCCCCAGCATTTT; CDR3 protein: CASTHTRDRRPNQPQHF
V gene: TRBV25-1; J gene: TRBJ2-7; D gene: TRBD2; clone size: many; CDR3 DNA: TGTGCCAGCAGTGCCCGGGACTATAACGAGCAGTACTTC; CDR3 protein: CASSARDYNEQYF
V gene: TRBV6-8; J gene: TRBJ1-1; D gene: NA; clone size: NA; CDR3 DNA: TGTGCCAGCAACATCGGAGGGGTTCGGAACACTGAAGCTTTCTTT; CDR3 protein: CASNIGGVRNTEAFF
V gene: TRBV18; J gene: TRBJ2-3; D gene: TRBD2; clone size: many; CDR3 DNA: TGTGCCAGCTCACCAGGGACTAGCGGGAGTGCGAATACGCAGTATTTT; CDR3 protein: CASSPGTSGSANTQYF
V gene: TRBV3-1; J gene: TRBJ2-7; D gene: NA; clone size: many; CDR3 DNA: TGTGCCAGCAGCCAACTAAACGCTAGAACGGGCGAGCAGTACTTC; CDR3 protein: CASSQLNARTGEQYF
V gene: TRBV6-1; J gene: TRBJ1-2; D gene: NA; clone size: many; CDR3 DNA: TGTGCCAGCACGGGAACCCGGCAGGGAGAATCCTATGGCTACACCTTC; CDR3 protein: CASTGTRQGESYGYTF
V gene: TRBV9; J gene: TRBJ1-5; D gene: NA; clone size: NA; CDR3 DNA: TGTGCCAGCAGCGTAGGGGTGGGGAGTCAGCCCCAGCATTTT; CDR3 protein: CASSVGVGSQPQHF
V gene: TRBV12-3/TRBV12-4; J gene: TRBJ2-7; D gene: NA; clone size: many; CDR3 DNA: TGTGCCAGCAGTTTAGTGTTAGCGGTGGACTACGAGCAGTACTTC; CDR3 protein: CASSLVLAVDYEQYF
V gene: TRBV19; J gene: TRBJ2-5; D gene: NA; clone size: few; CDR3 DNA: TGTGCCAGTAGTATTGGGGGTCAAGAGACCCAGTACTTC; CDR3 protein: CASSIGGQETQYF
V gene: TRBV7-9; J gene: TRBJ2-1; D gene: NA; clone size: many; CDR3 DNA: TGTGCCAGCAGCTCTACCCCTTCCCGGTACAATGAGCAGTTCTTC; CDR3 protein: CASSSTPSRYNEQFF
V gene: TRBV10-1; J gene: TRBJ1-2; D gene: NA; clone size: many; CDR3 DNA: TGCGCCAGCAGTGCAGGGCTGAACTATGGCTACACCTTC; CDR3 protein: CASSAGLNYGYTF
V gene: TRBV28; J gene: TRBJ2-3; D gene: NA; clone size: many; CDR3 DNA: TGTGCCAGCAGTTTAAAGGGTGGGGGTCTGGCAGATACGCAGTATTTT; CDR3 protein: CASSLKGGGLADTQYF
V gene: TRBV20-1; J gene: TRBJ2-2; D gene: NA; clone size: many; CDR3 DNA: TGCAGTGCTAGAGATCTCGCATCGGGAGTCGTCACCGGGGAGCTGTTTTTT; CDR3 protein: CSARDLASGVVTGELFF
V gene: TRBV5-6; J gene: TRBJ2-7; D gene: NA; clone size: few; CDR3 DNA: TGTGCCAGCAGCCTCGAGTGGTCCTACGAGCAGTACTTC; CDR3 protein: CASSLEWSYEQYF
V gene: TRBV2; J gene: TRBJ2-1; D gene: NA; clone size: many; CDR3 DNA: TGTGCCAGCAGTGAAGATGGACTAGGGGGGGGCAATGAGCAGTTCTTC; CDR3 protein: CASSEDGLGGGNEQFF
V gene: TRBV30; J gene: TRBJ2-7; D gene: TRBD2; clone size: many; CDR3 DNA: TGTGCCTGGAGTTGGGGCGGGAGAGCCGAGCAGTACTTC; CDR3 protein: CAWSWGGRAEQYF
V gene: TRBV18; J gene: TRBJ2-5; D gene: NA; clone size: many; CDR3 DNA: TGTGCCAGCTCACCAGACCGAGAGACCCAGTACTTC; CDR3 protein: CASSPDRETQYF
V gene: TRBV7-2; J gene: TRBJ2-7; D gene: TRBD2; clone size: few; CDR3 DNA: TGTGCCAGCAGCTTAGAAGGGACTAGCGCCTCCTACGAGCAGTACTTC; CDR3 protein: CASSLEGTSASYEQYF
V gene: TRBV5-1; J gene: TRBJ2-3; D gene: TRBD2; clone size: many; CDR3 DNA: TGCGCCAGCAGCTTGGATCTAGCGGGAGGTATAGATACGCAGTATTTT; CDR3 protein: CASSLDLAGGIDTQYF
V gene: TRBV5-5; J gene: TRBJ2-7; D gene: NA; clone size: NA; CDR3 DNA: TGTGCCAGCAGCCCGACAGAGTACGAGCAGTACTTC; CDR3 protein: CASSPTEYEQYF
V gene: TRBV10-3; J gene: TRBJ2-7; D gene: NA; clone size: many; CDR3 DNA: TGTGCCATCAGTGACGGACGTAACCTCCTGGTCGAGCAGTACTTC; CDR3 protein: CAISDGRNLLVEQYF
V gene: TRBV28; J gene: TRBJ2-7; D gene: TRBD1; clone size: many; CDR3 DNA: TGTGCCAGCAGTTACTGGACAGGAACCAACTACGAGCAGTACTTC; CDR3 protein: CASSYWTGTNYEQYF
V gene: TRBV10-3; J gene: TRBJ2-7; D gene: NA; clone size: many; CDR3 DNA: TGTGCCATCCGAGCGGGTTACTCCTACGAGCAGTACTTC; CDR3 protein: CAIRAGYSYEQYF
V gene: TRBV28; J gene: TRBJ1-5; D gene: NA; clone size: many; CDR3 DNA: TGTGCCAGCAGTTTATTTCGGGGGCAGCCCCAGCATTTT; CDR3 protein: CASSLFRGQPQHF
V gene: TRBV6-1; J gene: TRBJ2-6; D gene: NA; clone size: few; CDR3 DNA: TGTGCCAGCACCTACAGCTCCTCTGGGGCCAACGCCCTGACTTTC; CDR3 protein: CASTYSSSGANALTF
V gene: TRBV27; J gene: TRBJ2-7; D gene: NA; clone size: many; CDR3 DNA: TGTGCCAGCAGTGGGGACCGGGACTCCCCCTACGAGCAGTACTTC; CDR3 protein: CASSGDRDSPYEQYF